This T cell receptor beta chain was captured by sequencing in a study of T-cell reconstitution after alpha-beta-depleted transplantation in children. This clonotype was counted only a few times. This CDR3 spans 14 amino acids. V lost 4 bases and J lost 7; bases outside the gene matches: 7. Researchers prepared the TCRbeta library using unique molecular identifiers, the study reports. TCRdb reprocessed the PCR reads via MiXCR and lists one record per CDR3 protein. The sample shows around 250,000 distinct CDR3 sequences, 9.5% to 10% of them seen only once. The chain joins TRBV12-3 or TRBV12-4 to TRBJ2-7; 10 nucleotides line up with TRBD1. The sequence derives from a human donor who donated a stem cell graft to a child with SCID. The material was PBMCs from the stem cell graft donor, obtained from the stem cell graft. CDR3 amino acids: CASSSRQGAREQYF. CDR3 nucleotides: TGTGCCAGCAGTTCCCGACAGGGGGCGCGGGAGCAGTACTTC.